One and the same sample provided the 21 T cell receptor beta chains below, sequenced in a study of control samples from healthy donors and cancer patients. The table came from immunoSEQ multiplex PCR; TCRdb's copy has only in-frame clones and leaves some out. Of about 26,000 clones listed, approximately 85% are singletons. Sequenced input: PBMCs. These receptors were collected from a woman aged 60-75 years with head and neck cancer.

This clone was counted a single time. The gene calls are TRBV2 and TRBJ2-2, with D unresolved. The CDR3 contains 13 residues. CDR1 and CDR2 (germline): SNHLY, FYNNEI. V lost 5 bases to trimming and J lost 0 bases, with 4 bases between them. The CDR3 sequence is CASSRSNTGELFF. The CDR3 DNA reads TGTGCCAGCAGTCGGTCGAACACCGGGGAGCTGTTTTTT.

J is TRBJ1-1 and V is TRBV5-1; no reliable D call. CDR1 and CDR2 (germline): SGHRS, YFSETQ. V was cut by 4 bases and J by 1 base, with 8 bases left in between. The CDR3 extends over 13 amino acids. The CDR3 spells CASSETSNTEAFF. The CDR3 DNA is TGCGCCAGCAGCGAGACATCGAACACTGAAGCTTTCTTT.

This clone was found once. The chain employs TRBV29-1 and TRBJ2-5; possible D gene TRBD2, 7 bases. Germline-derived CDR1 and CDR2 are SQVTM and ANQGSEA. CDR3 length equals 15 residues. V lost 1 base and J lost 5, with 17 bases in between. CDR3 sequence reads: CSVEGLGGPGETQYF. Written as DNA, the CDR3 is TGCAGCGTTGAAGGCCTCGGGGGGCCAGGGGAGACCCAGTACTTC.

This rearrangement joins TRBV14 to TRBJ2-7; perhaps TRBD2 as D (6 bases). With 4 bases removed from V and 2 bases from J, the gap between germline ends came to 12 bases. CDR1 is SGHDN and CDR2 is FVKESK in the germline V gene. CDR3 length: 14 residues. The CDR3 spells CASSPGLSTYEQYF. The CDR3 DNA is TGTGCCAGCAGCCCGGGACTGTCAACCTACGAGCAGTACTTC.

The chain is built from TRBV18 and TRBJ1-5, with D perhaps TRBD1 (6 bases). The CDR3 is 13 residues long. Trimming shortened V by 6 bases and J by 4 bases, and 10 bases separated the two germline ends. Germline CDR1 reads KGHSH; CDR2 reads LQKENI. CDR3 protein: CASSPGVNQPQHF. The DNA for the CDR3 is TGTGCCAGCTCGCCAGGGGTAAATCAGCCCCAGCATTTT.

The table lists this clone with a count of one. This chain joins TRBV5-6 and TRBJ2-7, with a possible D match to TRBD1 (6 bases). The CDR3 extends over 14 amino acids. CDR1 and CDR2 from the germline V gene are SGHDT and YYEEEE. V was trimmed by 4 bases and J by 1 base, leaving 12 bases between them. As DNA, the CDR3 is TGTGCCAGCAGCATTGGGACATATTCCTACGAGCAGTACTTC. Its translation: CASSIGTYSYEQYF.

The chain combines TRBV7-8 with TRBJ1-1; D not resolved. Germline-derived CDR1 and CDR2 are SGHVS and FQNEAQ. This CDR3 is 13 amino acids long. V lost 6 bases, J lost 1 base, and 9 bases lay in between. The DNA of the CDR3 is TGTGCCAGCAGTATACAGCAGAACACTGAAGCTTTCTTT. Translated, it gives CASSIQQNTEAFF.

In DNA, the CDR3 is TGTGCCAGCAGTGAAAATGGGTTACGGGCAACTAATGAAAAACTGTTTTTT. It is translated as CASSENGLRATNEKLFF. V and J are TRBV2 and TRBJ1-4; the D is unclear. V lost 2 bases to trimming and J lost 0 bases, with 13 bases between them. Germline V lookup: CDR1 SNHLY, CDR2 FYNNEI. This CDR3 contains 17 residues.

The CDR3 region has the DNA TGTGCCAGCAGCCTCCCAGGGACCACTGAAGCTTTCTTT. The encoded protein is CASSLPGTTEAFF. The chain has TRBV3-1 (or the pseudogene TRBV3-2) and TRBJ1-1; D possibly corresponds to TRBD1 (5 bases). V dropped 4 bases and J dropped 4 bases, with 10 bases sitting between them. Germline CDR1 reads LGHDT; CDR2 reads YNNKEL (reference sequence). CDR3 length: 13 amino acids.

The CDR3 region is CASSVATAPHEQFF. In DNA, the CDR3 is TGTGCCAGCAGCGTAGCTACGGCCCCCCATGAGCAGTTCTTC. The chain links TRBV9 to TRBJ2-1; D gene ambiguous. Germline V CDR1 and CDR2: SGDLS, YYNGEE. The CDR3 sequence is 14 residues long. Trimming cost V 0 bases and J 8 bases, with 12 bases left between them.

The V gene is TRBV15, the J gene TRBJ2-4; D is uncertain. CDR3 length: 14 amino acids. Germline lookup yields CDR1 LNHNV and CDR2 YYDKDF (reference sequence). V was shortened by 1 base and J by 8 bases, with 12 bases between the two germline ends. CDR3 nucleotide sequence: TGTGCCACCAGCAGAGGCGAATTAACGGACATTCAGTACTTC. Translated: CATSRGELTDIQYF.

In DNA, the CDR3 is TGTGCCAGTACCTCCGGCAATCAGCCCCAGCATTTT. It encodes CASTSGNQPQHF. The V call is TRBV19, the J call TRBJ1-5; D gene uncertain. V gave up 7 bases and J gave up 2 bases, with 6 bases separating them. This CDR3 is built from 12 residues. Germline V gene data show CDR1 as LNHDA and CDR2 as SQIVND (reference sequence).

CDR3 protein: CASSNSLNEQFF. The CDR3 DNA reads TGTGCCAGCAGCAACAGCCTCAATGAGCAGTTCTTC. The chain is built from TRBV9 and TRBJ2-1; no firm D call. V was shortened by 4 bases and J by 6 bases, with 8 bases between the two germline ends. CDR1 is SGDLS, CDR2 YYNGEE, per germline. This CDR3 spans 12 amino acids.

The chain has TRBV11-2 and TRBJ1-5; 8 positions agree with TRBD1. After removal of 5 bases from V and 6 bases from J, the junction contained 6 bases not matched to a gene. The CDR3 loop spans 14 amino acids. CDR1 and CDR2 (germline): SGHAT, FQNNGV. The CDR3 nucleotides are TGTGCCAGCAGCCCTAACAGGGGGACTCAGCCCCAGCATTTT. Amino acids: CASSPNRGTQPQHF.

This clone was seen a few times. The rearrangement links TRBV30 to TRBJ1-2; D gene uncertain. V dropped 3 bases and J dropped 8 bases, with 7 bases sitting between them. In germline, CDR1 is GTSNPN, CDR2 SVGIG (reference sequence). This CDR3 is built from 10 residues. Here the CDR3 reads CAWRRGGYTF. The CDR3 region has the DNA TGTGCCTGGAGACGGGGAGGCTACACCTTC.

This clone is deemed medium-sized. This CDR3 reads CASELDRGGNQPQHF. The DNA for the CDR3 is TGTGCCAGCGAACTGGACAGGGGAGGAAACCAGCCCCAGCATTTT. This rearrangement joins TRBV2 to TRBJ1-5; TRBD1 matches at 9 bases. Germline V gene sequence: CDR1 SNHLY, CDR2 FYNNEI. With V trimmed by 8 bases and J by 7 bases, 12 bases remained unmatched. This CDR3 spans 15 amino acids.

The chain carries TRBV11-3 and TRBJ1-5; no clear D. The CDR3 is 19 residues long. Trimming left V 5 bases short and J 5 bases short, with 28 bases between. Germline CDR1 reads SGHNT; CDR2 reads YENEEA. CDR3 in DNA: TGTGCCAGCAGCCCCCGGCAGGAATATTGGACGGAGACTGATCAGCCCCAGCATTTT. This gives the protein CASSPRQEYWTETDQPQHF.

This chain's CDR3 is CASSQASGTGELFF. The CDR3 bases are TGTGCCAGCAGCCAAGCGTCTGGCACCGGGGAGCTGTTTTTT. The chain recombines TRBV4-2 with TRBJ2-2, with D uncertain. The CDR3 loop spans 14 amino acids. Germline CDR1 is LGHNA and CDR2 is YNFKEQ. V gave up 1 base and J gave up 4 bases, with 7 bases separating them.

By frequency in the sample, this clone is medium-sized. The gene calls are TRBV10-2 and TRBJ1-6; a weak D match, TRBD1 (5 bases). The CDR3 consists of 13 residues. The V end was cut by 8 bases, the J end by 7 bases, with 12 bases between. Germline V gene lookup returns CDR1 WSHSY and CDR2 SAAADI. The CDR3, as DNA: TGCGCCAGCGGGGGGTATGGCAATTCACCCCTCCACTTT. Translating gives CASGGYGNSPLHF.

The CDR3 loop reads CASSQVLPGSAYEQYF. CDR3 bases: TGCGCCAGCAGCCAAGTCCTCCCCGGTTCCGCCTACGAGCAGTACTTC. The chain joins TRBV4-1 to TRBJ2-7, with D uncertain. This CDR3 is 16 amino acids long. Trimming took 1 base from V and 2 from J, leaving 15 bases between them. The V gene's germline CDR1 is MGHRA and CDR2 YSYEKL.

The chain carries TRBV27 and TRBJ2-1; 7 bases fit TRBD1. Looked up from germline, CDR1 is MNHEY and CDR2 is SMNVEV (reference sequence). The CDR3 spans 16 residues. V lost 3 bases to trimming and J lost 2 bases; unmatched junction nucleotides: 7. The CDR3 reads CASSLDSGQAYNEQFF. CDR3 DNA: TGTGCCAGCAGTTTGGACTCAGGACAGGCCTACAATGAGCAGTTCTTC.